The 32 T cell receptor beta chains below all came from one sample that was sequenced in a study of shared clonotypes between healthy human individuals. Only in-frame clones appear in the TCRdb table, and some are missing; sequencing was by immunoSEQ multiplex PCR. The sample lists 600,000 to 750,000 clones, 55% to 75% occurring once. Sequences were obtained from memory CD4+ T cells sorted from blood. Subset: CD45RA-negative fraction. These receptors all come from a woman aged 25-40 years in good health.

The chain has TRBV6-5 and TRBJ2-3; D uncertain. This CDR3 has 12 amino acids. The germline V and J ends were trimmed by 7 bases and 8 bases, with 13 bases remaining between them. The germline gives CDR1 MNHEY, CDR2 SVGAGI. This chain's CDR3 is CASTHIYGTQYF. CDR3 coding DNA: TGTGCCAGCACTCACATCTATGGTACGCAGTATTTT.

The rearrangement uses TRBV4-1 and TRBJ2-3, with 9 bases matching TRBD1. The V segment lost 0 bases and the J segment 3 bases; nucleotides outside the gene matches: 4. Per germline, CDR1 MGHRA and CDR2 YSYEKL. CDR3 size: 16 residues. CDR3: CASSQEQGAGTDTQYF. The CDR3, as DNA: TGCGCCAGCAGCCAAGAACAGGGGGCCGGTACAGATACGCAGTATTTT.

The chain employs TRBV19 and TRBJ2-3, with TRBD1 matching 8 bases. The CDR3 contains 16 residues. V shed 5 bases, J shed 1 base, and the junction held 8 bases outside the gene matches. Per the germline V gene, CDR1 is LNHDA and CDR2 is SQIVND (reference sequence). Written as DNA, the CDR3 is TGTGCCAGTAGTGCCCGCGGACAGGGACGCACAGATACGCAGTATTTT. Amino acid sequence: CASSARGQGRTDTQYF.

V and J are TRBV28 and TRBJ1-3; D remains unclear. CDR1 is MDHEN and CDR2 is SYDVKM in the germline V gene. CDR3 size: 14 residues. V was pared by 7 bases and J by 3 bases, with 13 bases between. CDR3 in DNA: TGTGCCAGCAAGCCCGGGCTCAGTGGAAACACCATATATTTT. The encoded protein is CASKPGLSGNTIYF.

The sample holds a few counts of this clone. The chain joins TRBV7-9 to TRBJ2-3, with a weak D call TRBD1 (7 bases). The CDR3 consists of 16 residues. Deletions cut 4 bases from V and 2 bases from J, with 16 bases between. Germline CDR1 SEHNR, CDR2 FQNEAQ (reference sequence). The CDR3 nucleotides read TGTGCCAGCAGCTGGGGGGACAGCCGACCCACAGATACGCAGTATTTT. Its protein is CASSWGDSRPTDTQYF.

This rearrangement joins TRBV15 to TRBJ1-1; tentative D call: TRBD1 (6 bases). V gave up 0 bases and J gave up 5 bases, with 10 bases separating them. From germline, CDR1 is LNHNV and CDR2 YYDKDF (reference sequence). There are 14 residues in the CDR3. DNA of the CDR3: TGTGCCACCAGCAGAGAACGCAGGGGAACTGAAGCTTTCTTT. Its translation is CATSRERRGTEAFF.

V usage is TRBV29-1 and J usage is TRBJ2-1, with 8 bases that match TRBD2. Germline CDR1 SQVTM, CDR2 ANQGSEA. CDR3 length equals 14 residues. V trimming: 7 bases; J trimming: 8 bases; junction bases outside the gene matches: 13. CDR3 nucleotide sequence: TGCAGCGCCCCGGGGAGCGGGAGTTTAGATGAGCAGTTCTTC. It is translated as CSAPGSGSLDEQFF.

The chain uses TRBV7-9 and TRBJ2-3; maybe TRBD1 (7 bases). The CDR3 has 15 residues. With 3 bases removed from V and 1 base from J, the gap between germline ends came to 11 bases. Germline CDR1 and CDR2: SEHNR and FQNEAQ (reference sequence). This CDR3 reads CASSFTGEGTDTQYF. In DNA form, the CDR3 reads TGTGCCAGCAGCTTTACAGGGGAGGGCACAGATACGCAGTATTTT.

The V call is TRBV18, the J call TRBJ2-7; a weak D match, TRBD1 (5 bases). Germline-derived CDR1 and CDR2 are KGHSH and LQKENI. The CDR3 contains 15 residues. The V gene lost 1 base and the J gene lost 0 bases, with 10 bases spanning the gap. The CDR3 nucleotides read TGTGCCAGCTCACCACGGGCACAGGCCTCCTACGAGCAGTACTTC. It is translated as CASSPRAQASYEQYF.

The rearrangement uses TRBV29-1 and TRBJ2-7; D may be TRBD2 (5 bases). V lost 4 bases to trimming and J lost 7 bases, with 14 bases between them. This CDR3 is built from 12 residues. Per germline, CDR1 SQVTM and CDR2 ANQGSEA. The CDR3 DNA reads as TGCAGCGTTGGCAACACGGGAAGGGAGCAGTACTTC. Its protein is CSVGNTGREQYF.

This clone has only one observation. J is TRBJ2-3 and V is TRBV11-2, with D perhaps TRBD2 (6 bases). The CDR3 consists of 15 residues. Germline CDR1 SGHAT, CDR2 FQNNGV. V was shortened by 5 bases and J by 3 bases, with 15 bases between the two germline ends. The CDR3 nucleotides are TGTGCCAGCAGCCTTATGACTAGAAATACAGATACGCAGTATTTT. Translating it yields CASSLMTRNTDTQYF.

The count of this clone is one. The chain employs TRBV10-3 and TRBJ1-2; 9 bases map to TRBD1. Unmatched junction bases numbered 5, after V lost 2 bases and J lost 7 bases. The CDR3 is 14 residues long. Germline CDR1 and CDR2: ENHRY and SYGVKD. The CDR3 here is CAISEGTGQLGYTF. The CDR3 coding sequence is TGTGCCATCAGTGAGGGGACAGGGCAACTTGGCTACACCTTC.

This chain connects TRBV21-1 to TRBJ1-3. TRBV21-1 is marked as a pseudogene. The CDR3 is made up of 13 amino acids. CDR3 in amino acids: CASNLNPGGTIYF. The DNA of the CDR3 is TGTGCCAGCAACCTCAACCCCGGGGGAACCATATATTTT.

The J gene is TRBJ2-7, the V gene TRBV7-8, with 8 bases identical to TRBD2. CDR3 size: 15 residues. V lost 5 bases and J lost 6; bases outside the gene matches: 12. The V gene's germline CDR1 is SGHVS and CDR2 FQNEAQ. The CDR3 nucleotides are TGTGCCAGCAGCCCTCGGGGGACTAGAGGGCGCGAGCAGTACTTC. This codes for CASSPRGTRGREQYF.

This chain's CDR3 is CASTIWGVNYGYTF. Written as DNA, the CDR3 is TGTGCCAGCACCATCTGGGGGGTTAACTATGGCTACACCTTC. The V gene is TRBV28, the J gene TRBJ1-2; D possibly corresponds to TRBD1 (5 bases). The CDR3 is 14 residues long. The V and J ends lost 7 bases and 1 base respectively, with 13 bases between them. The germline V gene has CDR1 MDHEN and CDR2 SYDVKM.

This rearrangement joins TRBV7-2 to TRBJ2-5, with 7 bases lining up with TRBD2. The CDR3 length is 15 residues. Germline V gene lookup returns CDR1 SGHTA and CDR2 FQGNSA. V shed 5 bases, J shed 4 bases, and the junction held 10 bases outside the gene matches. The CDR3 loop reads CASSPQRDGLETQYF. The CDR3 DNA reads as TGTGCCAGCAGCCCGCAGCGGGATGGATTAGAGACCCAGTACTTC.

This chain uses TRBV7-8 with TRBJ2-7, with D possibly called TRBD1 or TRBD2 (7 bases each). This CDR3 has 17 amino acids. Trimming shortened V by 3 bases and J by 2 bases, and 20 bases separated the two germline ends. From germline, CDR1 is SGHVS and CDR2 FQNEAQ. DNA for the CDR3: TGTGCCAGCAGCTTCATTAGCGGAGCAGGGGGGGCCTACGAGCAGTACTTC. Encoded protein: CASSFISGAGGAYEQYF.

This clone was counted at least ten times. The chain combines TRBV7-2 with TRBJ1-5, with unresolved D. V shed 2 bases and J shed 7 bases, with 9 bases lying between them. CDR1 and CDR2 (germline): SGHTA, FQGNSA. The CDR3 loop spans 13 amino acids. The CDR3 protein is CASSLTLGQPQHF. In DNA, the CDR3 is TGTGCCAGCAGCTTAACCCTCGGCCAGCCCCAGCATTTT.

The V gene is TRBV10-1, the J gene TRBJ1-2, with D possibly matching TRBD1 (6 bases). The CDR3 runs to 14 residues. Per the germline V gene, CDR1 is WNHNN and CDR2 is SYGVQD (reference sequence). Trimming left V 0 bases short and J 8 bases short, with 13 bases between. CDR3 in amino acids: CASSESARGTGYTF. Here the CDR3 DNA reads TGCGCCAGCAGTGAGTCCGCCAGGGGAACCGGCTACACCTTC.

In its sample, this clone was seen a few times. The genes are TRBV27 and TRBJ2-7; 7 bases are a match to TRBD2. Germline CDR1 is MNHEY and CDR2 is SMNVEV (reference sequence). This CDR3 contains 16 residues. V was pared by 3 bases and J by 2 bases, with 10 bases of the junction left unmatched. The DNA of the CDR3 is TGTGCCAGCAGTTTGTTGGGCCAGCGGGACCCCTACGAGCAGTACTTC. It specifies CASSLLGQRDPYEQYF.

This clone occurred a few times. The chain's CDR3 is CASSLARQGRHNEQFF. The CDR3, as DNA: TGTGCCAGCAGCTTGGCCCGGCAGGGGAGGCACAATGAGCAGTTCTTC. The chain joins TRBV5-8 to TRBJ2-1; D tentatively fits TRBD1 or TRBD2 (6 bases each). V was pared by 0 bases and J by 5 bases, with 15 bases between. From germline, CDR1 is SGHTS and CDR2 YDEGEE. The CDR3 runs 16 residues.

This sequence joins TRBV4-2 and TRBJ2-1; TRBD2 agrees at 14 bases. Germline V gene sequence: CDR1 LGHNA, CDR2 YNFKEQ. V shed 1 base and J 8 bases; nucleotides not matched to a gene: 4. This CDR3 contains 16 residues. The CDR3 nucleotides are TGTGCCAGCAGCCAAGGGACTAGCGGGAGGTCCGATGAGCAGTTCTTC. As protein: CASSQGTSGRSDEQFF.

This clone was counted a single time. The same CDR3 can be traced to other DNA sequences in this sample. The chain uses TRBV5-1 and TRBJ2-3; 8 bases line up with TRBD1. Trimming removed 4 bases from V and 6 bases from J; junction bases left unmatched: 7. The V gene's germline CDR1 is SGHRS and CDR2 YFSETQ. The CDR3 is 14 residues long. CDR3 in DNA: TGCGCCAGCAGCATTGGACAGGGAACCGATACGCAGTATTTT. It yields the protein CASSIGQGTDTQYF.

CDR3 region: CASSIASTDTQYF. The CDR3 nucleotides are TGTGCCAGCTCAATAGCTAGCACAGATACGCAGTATTTT. This chain links TRBV18 with TRBJ2-3, with D unclear. V was clipped by 5 bases and J by 0 bases, with 6 bases between them. Germline CDR1 reads KGHSH; CDR2 reads LQKENI. This CDR3 is 13 amino acids long.

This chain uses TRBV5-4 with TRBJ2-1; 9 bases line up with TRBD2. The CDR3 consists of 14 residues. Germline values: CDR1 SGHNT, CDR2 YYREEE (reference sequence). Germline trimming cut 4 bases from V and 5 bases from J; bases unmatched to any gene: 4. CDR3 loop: CASSVTSGHNEQFF. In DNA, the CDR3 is TGTGCCAGCAGCGTGACTAGCGGACACAATGAGCAGTTCTTC.

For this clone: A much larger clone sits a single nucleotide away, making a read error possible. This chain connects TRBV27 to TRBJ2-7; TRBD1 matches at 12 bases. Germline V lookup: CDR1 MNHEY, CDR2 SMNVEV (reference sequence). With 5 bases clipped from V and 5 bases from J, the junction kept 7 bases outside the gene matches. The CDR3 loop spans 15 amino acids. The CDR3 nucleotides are TGTGCCAGCAGTATAGCCGGGACAGGGGGCCACGAGCAGTACTTC. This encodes CASSIAGTGGHEQYF.

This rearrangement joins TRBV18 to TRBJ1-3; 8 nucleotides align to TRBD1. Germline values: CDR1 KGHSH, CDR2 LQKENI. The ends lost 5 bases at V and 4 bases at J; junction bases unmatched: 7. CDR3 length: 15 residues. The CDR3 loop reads CASSSDRVRGNTIYF. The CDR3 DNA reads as TGTGCCAGCTCATCGGACAGGGTGCGAGGAAACACCATATATTTT.

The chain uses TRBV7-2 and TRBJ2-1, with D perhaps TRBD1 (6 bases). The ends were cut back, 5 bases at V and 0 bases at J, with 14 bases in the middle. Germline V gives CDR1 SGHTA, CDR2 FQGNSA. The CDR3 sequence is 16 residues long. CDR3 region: CASSLNRASSYNEQFF. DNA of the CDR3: TGTGCCAGCAGCCTTAACAGGGCCAGCTCCTACAATGAGCAGTTCTTC. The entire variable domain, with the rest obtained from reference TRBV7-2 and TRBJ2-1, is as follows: GAGVSQSPSNKVTEKGKDVELRCDPISGHTALYWYRQSLGQGLEFLIYFQGNSAPDKSGLPSDRFSAERTGGSVSTLTIQRTQQEDSAVYLCASSLNRASSYNEQFFGPGTRLTVL.

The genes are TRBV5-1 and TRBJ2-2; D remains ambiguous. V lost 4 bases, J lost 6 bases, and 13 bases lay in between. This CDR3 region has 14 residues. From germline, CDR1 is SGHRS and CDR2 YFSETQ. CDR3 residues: CASSPEFLSGELFF. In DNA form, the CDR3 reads TGCGCCAGCAGCCCCGAATTTCTTTCCGGGGAGCTGTTTTTT.

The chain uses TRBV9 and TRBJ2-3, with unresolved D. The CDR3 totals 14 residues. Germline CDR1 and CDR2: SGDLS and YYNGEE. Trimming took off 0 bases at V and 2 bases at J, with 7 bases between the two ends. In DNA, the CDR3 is TGTGCCAGCAGCGTAGCAGATTACACAGATACGCAGTATTTT. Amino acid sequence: CASSVADYTDTQYF.

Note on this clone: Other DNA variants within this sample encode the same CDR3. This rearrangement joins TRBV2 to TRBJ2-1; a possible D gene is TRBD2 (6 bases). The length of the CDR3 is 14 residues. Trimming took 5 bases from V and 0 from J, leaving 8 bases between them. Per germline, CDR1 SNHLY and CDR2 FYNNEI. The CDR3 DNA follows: TGTGCCAGCAGTTTACTAGCCTCCTACAATGAGCAGTTCTTC. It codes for CASSLLASYNEQFF.

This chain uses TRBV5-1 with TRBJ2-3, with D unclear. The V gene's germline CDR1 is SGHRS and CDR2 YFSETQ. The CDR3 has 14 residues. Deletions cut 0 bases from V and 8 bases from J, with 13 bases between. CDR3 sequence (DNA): TGCGCCAGCAGCTTGGGACCCTGGGTGGGTACGCAGTATTTT. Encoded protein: CASSLGPWVGTQYF.